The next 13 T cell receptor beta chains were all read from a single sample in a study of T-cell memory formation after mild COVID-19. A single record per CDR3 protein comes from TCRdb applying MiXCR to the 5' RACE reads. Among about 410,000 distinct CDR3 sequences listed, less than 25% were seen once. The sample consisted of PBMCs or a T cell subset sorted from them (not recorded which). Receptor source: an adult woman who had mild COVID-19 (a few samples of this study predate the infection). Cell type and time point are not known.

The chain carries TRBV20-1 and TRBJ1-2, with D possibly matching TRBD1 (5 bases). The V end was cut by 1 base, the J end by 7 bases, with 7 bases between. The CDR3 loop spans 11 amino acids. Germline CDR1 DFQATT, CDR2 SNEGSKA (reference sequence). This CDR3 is CSARAGVGYTF. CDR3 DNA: TGCAGTGCTAGAGCGGGGGTTGGCTACACCTTC.

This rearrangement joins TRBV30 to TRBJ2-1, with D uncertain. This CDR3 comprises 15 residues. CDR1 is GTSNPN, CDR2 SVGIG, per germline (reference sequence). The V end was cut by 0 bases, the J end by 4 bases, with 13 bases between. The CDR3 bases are TGTGCCTGGAGTGTAATAGTAGGCTTTTACAATGAGCAGTTCTTC. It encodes CAWSVIVGFYNEQFF.

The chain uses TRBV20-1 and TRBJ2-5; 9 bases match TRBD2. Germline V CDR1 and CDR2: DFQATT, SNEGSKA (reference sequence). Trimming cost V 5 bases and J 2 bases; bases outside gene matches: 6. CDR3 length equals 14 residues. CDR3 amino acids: CSASGTSYQETQYF. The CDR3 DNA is TGCAGTGCTTCCGGGACTAGCTATCAAGAGACCCAGTACTTC.

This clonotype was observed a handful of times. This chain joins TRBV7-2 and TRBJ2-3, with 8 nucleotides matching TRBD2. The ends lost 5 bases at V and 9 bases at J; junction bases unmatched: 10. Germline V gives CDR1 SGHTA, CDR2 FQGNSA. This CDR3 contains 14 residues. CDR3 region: CASSPRGGAKTQYF. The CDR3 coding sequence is TGTGCCAGCAGCCCCCGGGGGGGTGCGAAGACGCAGTATTTT.

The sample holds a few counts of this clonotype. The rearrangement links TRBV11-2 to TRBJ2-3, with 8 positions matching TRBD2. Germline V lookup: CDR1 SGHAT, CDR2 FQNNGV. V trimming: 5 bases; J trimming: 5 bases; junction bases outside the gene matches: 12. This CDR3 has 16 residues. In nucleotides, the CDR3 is TGTGCCAGCAGCCCCCGACGGGAGGGCCTTGGAGATACGCAGTATTTT. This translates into CASSPRREGLGDTQYF.

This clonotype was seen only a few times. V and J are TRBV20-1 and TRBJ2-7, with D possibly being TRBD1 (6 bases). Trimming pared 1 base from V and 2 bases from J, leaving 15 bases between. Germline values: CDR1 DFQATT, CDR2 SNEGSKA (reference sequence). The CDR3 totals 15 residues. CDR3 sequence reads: CSARAKQGRTYEQYF. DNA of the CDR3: TGCAGTGCTAGAGCCAAACAGGGACGGACCTACGAGCAGTACTTC.

The CDR3 here is CASSSGTNSGNTIYF. CDR3 DNA sequence: TGCGCCAGCAGCTCCGGGACAAACTCTGGAAACACCATATATTTT. V gene TRBV5-1 combines with J gene TRBJ1-3; D is perhaps TRBD1 (6 bases). In germline, CDR1 is SGHRS, CDR2 YFSETQ. CDR3 length: 15 amino acids. Trimming cost V 3 bases and J 0 bases, with 10 bases left between them.

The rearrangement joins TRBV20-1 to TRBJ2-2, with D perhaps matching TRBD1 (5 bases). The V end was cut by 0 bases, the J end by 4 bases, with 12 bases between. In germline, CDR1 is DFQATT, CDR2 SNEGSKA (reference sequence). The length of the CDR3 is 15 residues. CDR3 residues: CSARDAGRGTGELFF. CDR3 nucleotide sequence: TGCAGTGCTAGAGACGCAGGGCGAGGCACCGGGGAGCTGTTTTTT.

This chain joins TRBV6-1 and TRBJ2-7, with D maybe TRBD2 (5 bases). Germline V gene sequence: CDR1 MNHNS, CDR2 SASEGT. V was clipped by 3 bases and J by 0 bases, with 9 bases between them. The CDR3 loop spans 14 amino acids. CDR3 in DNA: TGTGCCAGCAGTGACGGAGACTACTCCTACGAGCAGTACTTC. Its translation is CASSDGDYSYEQYF.

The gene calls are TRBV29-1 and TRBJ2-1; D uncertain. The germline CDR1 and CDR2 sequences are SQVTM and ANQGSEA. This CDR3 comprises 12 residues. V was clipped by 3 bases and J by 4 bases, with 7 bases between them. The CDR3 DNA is TGCAGCGTTGACGTAGCTTACAATGAGCAGTTCTTC. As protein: CSVDVAYNEQFF.

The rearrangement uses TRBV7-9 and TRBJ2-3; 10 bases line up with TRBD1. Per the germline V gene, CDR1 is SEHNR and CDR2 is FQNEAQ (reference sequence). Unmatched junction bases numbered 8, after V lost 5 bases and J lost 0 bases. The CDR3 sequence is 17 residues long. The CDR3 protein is CASSPGQGIRSTDTQYF. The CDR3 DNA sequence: TGTGCCAGCAGCCCGGGACAGGGGATCAGGAGCACAGATACGCAGTATTTT.

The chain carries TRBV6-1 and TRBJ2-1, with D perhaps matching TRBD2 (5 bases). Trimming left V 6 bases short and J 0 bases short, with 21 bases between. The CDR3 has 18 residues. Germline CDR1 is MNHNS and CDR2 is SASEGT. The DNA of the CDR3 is TGTGCCAGCAGACACCCCCGCGGAGGAGCCAGCTCCTACAATGAGCAGTTCTTC. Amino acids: CASRHPRGGASSYNEQFF.

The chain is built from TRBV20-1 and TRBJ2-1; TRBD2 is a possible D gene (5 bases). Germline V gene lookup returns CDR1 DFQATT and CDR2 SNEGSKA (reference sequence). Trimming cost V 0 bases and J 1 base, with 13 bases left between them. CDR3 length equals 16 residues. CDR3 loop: CSARDLRAASYNEQFF. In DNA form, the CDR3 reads TGCAGTGCTAGAGATCTGCGGGCGGCTTCCTACAATGAGCAGTTCTTC.